This T cell receptor (beta chain) appears in the sequencing data of a study of T-cell memory formation after mild COVID-19. Overall study: TCR clusters largely stayed donor specific.

Whole-study findings and limits: Detection of some responders pre-infection suggested pre-existing cross-reactive memory T cells participated.

This clonotype occurred a few times. Its antigen is still unknown. Barcoded TCR alpha and TCR beta cDNA libraries with UMIs came from 5'RACE using constant-segment primers. TCRdb processed the 5' RACE reads anew with MiXCR; each CDR3 protein has one entry. The sample lists 150,000 to 200,000 distinct CDR3 sequences, around 10% occurring once. Sequencing was done on a sample of PBMCs or a T cell subset sorted from them (not recorded which). This TCR was sampled from a man between 18 and 35 years old who had mild COVID-19 (a few samples of this study predate the infection). Cell type and time point are not known.

The CDR3 reads CASSLTGTGETQYF. The CDR3 region has the DNA TGCGCCAGCAGCTTGACAGGGACAGGGGAGACCCAGTACTTC. V is TRBV5-1 and J is TRBJ2-5; TRBD1 matches at 9 bases. The germline V gene encodes CDR1 SGHRS and CDR2 YFSETQ. The V gene end was trimmed by 1 base and the J gene end by 5 bases; junction bases not matched to a gene: 3. The CDR3 has 14 residues.